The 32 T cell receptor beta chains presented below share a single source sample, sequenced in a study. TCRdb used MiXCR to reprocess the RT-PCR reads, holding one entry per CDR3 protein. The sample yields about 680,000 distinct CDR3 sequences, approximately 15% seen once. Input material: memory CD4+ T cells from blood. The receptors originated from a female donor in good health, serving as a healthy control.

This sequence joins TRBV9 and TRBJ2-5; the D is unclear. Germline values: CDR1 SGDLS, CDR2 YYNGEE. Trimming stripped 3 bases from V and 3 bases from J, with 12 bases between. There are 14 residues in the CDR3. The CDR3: CASSAIGLEETQYF. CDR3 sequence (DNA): TGTGCCAGCAGCGCTATCGGGTTGGAAGAGACCCAGTACTTC. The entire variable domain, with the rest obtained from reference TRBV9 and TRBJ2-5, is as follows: DSGVTQTPKHLITATGQRVTLRCSPRSGDLSVYWYQQSLDQGLQFLIQYYNGEERAKGNILERFSAQQFPDLHSELNLSSLELGDSALYFCASSAIGLEETQYFGPGTRLLVL.

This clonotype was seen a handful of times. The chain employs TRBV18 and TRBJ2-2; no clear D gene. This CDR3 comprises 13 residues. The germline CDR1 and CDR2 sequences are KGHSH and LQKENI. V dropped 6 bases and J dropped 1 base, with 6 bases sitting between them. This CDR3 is CASSPENTGELFF. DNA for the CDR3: TGTGCCAGCTCGCCAGAGAACACCGGGGAGCTGTTTTTT.

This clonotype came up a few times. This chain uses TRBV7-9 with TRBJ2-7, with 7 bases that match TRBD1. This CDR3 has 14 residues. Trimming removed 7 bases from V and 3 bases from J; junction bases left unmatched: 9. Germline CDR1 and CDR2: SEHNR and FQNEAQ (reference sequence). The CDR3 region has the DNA TGTGCCAGCACGAAACGGGACAGCAGCTACGAGCAGTACTTC. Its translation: CASTKRDSSYEQYF.

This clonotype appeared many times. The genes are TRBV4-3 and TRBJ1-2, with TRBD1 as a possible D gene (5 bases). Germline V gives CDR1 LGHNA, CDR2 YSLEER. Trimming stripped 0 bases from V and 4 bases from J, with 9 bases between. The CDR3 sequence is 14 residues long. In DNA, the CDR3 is TGCGCCAGCAGCCAAGATAGGGGACTCTATGGCTACACCTTC. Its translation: CASSQDRGLYGYTF.

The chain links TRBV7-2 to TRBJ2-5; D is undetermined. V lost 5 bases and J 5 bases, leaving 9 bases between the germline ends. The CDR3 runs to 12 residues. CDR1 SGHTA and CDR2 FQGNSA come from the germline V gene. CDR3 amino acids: CASSTLRETQYF. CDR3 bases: TGTGCCAGCAGCACCCTAAGGGAGACCCAGTACTTC.

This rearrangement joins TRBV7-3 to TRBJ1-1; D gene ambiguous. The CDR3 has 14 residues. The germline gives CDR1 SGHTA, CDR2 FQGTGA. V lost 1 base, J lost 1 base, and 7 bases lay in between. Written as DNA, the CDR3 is TGTGCCAGCAGCTTAAAGGCGGGGAACACTGAAGCTTTCTTT. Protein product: CASSLKAGNTEAFF.

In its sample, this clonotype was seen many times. The CDR3 region has the DNA TGCAGTGCTAGGGACAGGTCCGAATACGAGCAGTACTTC. Amino acid sequence: CSARDRSEYEQYF. This chain uses TRBV20-1 with TRBJ2-7; TRBD1 agrees at 7 bases. V dropped 3 bases and J dropped 4; count of bases not matched to a gene: 6. The germline V gene has CDR1 DFQATT and CDR2 SNEGSKA (reference sequence). This CDR3 has 13 amino acids.

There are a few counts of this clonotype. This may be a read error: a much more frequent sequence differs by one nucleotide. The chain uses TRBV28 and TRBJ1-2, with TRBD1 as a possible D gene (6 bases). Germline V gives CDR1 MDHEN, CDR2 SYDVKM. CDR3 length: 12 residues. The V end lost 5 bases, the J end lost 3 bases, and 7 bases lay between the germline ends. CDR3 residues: CASSRTDYGYTF. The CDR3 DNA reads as TGTGCCAGCAGTCGGACAGACTATGGCTACACCTTC.

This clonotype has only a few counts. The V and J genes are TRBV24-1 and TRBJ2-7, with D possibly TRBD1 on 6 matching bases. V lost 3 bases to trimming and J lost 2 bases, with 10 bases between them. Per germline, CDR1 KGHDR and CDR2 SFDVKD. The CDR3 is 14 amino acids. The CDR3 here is CATSDAAGAYEQYF. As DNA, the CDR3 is TGTGCCACCAGTGATGCCGCAGGGGCCTACGAGCAGTACTTC.

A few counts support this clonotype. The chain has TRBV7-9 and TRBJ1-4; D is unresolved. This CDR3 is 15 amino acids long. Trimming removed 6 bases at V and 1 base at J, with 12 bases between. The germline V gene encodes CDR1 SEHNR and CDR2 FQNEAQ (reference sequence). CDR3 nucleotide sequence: TGTGCCAGCAGGGAGGTGGGAGGAACTAATGAAAAACTGTTTTTT. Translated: CASREVGGTNEKLFF.

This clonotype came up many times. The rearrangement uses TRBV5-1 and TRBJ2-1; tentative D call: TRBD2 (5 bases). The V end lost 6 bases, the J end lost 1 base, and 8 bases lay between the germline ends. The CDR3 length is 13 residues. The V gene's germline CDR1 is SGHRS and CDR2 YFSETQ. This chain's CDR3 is CASTGMSYNEQFF. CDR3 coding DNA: TGCGCCAGCACGGGGATGTCCTACAATGAGCAGTTCTTC.

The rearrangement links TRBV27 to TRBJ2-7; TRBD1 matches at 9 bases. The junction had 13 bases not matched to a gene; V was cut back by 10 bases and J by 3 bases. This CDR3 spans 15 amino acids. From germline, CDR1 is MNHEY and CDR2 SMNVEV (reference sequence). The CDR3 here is CATLIWTGDLYEQYF. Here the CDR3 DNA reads TGTGCCACCCTTATATGGACAGGGGACCTCTACGAGCAGTACTTC.

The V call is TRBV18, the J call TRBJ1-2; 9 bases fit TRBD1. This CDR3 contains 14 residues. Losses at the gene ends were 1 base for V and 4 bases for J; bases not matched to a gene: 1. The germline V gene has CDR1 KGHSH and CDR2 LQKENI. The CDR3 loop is CASSPRGQGYGYTF. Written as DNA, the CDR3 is TGTGCCAGCTCACCACGGGGACAGGGCTATGGCTACACCTTC.

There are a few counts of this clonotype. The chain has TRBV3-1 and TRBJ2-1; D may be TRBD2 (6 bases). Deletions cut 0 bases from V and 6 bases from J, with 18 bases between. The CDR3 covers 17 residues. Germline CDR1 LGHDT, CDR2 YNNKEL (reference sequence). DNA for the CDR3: TGTGCCAGCAGCCAAGATGAAAGGCTAGCGCGAATCAATGAGCAGTTCTTC. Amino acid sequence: CASSQDERLARINEQFF.

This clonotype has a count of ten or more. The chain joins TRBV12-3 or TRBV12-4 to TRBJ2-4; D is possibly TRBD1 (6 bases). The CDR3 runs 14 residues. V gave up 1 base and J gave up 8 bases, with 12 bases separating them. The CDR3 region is CASSLGTVAHIQYF. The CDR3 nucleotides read TGTGCCAGCAGTTTAGGGACAGTCGCGCACATTCAGTACTTC.

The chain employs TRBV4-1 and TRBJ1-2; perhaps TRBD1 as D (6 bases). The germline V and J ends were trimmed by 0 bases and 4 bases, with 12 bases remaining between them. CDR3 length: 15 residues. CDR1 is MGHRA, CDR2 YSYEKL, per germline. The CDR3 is CASSQETDSPYGYTF. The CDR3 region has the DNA TGCGCCAGCAGCCAAGAGACGGACAGCCCCTATGGCTACACCTTC.

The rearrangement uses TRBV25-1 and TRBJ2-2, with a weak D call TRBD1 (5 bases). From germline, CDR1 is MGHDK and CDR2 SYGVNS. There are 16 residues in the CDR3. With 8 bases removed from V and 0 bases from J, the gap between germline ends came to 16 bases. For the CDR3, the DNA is TGTGCCAGCTGCGCCGGTTGGACAACGAACACCGGGGAGCTGTTTTTT. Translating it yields CASCAGWTTNTGELFF.

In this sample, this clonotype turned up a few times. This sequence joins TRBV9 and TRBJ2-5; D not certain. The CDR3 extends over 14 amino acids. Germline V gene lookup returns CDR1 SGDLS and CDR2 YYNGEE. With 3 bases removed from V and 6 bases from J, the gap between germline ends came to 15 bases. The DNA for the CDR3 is TGTGCCAGCAGCGAGGACCGTCCTGGAAAGACCCAGTACTTC. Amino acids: CASSEDRPGKTQYF.

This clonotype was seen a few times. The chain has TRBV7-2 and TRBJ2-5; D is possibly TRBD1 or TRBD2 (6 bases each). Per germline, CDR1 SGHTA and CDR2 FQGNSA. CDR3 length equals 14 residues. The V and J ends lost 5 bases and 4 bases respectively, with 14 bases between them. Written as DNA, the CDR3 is TGTGCCAGCAGCGCGAGGGGGGCCCCAGAGACCCAGTACTTC. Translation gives CASSARGAPETQYF.

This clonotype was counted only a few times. The CDR3 sequence is CASSQGQDSPLHF. CDR3 in DNA: TGCGCCAGCAGCCAAGGACAGGATTCACCCCTCCACTTT. The chain joins TRBV4-1 to TRBJ1-6; weak D call: TRBD1 (6 bases). V shed 1 base and J shed 8 bases, with 6 bases lying between them. Germline CDR1 and CDR2: MGHRA and YSYEKL. The CDR3 length is 13 residues.

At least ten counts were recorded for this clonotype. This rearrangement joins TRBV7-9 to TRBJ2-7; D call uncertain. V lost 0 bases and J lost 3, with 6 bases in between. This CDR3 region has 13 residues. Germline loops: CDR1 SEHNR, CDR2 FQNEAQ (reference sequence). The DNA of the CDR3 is TGTGCCAGCAGCTTAGCAGCCAACTACGAGCAGTACTTC. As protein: CASSLAANYEQYF.

DNA of the CDR3: TGCAGCGTTGAATCGCAGTTAAGGGATACGCAGTATTTT. Its protein is CSVESQLRDTQYF. This chain links TRBV29-1 with TRBJ2-3; D uncertain. The CDR3 runs to 13 residues. V was clipped by 2 bases and J by 6 bases, with 12 bases between them. The germline CDR1 and CDR2 sequences are SQVTM and ANQGSEA.

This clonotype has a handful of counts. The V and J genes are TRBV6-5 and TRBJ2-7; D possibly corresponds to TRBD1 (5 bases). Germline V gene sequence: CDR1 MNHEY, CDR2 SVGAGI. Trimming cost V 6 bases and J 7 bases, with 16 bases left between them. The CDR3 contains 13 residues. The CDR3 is CASSLDTLGEQYF. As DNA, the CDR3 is TGTGCCAGCAGCCTGGACACCCTGGGGGAGCAGTACTTC.

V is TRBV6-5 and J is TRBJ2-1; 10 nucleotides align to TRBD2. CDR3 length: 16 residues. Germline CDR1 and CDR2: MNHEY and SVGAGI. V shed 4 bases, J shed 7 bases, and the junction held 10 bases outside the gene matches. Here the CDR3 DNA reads TGTGCCAGCAGTTCAAGCGGGGGGGCTACCAGTAATGAGCAGTTCTTC. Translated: CASSSSGGATSNEQFF.

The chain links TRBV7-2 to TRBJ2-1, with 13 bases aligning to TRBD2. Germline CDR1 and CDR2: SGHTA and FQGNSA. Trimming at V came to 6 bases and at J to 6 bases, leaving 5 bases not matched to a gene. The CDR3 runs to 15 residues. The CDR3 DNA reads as TGTGCCAGCAGGCCTACTAGCGGGGGGGCCAATGAGCAGTTCTTC. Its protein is CASRPTSGGANEQFF.

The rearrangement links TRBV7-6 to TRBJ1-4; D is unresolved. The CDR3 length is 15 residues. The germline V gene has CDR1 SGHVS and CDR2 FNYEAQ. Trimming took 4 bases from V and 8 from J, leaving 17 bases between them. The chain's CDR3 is CASSSPGGSGEKLFF. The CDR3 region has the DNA TGTGCCAGCAGCTCACCGGGAGGTTCCGGGGAAAAACTGTTTTTT.

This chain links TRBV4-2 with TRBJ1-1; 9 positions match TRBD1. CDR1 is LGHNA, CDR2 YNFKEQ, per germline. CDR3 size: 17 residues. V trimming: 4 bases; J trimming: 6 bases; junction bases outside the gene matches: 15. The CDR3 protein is CASSPPRTGAGMAEAFF. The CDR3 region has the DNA TGTGCCAGCAGCCCTCCCCGGACAGGGGCGGGGATGGCTGAAGCTTTCTTT.

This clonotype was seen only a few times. The CDR3 here is CASSPVGTGKNIQYF. In nucleotides, the CDR3 is TGTGCCAGCAGCCCGGTCGGGACGGGGAAAAACATTCAGTACTTC. The J gene is TRBJ2-4, the V gene TRBV7-2; D could derive from TRBD1 or TRBD2 (5 bases each). The germline CDR1 and CDR2 sequences are SGHTA and FQGNSA. V was trimmed by 5 bases and J by 4 bases, leaving 15 bases between them. The CDR3 loop spans 15 amino acids.

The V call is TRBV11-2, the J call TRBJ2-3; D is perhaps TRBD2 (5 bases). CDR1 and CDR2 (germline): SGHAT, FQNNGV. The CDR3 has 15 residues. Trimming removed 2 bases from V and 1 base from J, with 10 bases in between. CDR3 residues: CASSLSGRGTDTQYF. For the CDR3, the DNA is TGTGCCAGCAGCTTAAGCGGCCGTGGCACAGATACGCAGTATTTT.

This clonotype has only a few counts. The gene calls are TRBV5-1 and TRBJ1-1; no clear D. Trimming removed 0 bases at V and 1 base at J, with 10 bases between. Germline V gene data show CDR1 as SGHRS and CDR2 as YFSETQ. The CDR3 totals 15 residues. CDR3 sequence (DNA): TGCGCCAGCAGCTTGGGTGTCTTCTCGAACACTGAAGCTTTCTTT. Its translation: CASSLGVFSNTEAFF.

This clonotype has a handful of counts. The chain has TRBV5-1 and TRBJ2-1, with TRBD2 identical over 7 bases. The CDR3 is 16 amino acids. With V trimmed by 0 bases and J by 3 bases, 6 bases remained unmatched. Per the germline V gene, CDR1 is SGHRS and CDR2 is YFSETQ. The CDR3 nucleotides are TGCGCCAGCAGCTTGGAAGGGCGGGAGAACTACAATGAGCAGTTCTTC. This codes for CASSLEGRENYNEQFF. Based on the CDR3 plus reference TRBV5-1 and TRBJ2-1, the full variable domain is KAGVTQTPRYLIKTRGQQVTLSCSPISGHRSVSWYQQTPGQGLQFLFEYFSETQRNKGNFPGRFSGRQFSNSRSEMNVSTLELGDSALYLCASSLEGRENYNEQFFGPGTRLTVL.

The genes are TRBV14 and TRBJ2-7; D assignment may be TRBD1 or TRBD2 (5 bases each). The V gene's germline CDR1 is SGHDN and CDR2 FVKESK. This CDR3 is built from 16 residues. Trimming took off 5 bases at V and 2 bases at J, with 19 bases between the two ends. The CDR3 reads CASSTFPGRQAYEQYF. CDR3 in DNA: TGTGCCAGCAGCACTTTTCCGGGACGTCAAGCCTACGAGCAGTACTTC.